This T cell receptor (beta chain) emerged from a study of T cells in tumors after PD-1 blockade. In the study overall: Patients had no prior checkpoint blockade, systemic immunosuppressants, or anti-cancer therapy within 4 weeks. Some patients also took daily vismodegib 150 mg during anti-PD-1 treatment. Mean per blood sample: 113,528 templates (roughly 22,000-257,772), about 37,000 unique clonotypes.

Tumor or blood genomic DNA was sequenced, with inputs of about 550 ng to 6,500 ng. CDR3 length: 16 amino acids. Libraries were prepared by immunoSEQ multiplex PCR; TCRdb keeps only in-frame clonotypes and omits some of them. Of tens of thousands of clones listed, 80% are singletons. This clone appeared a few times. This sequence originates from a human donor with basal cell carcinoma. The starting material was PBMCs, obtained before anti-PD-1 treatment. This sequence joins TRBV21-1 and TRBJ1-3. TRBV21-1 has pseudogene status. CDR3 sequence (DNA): TGTGCCAGCACCATGGGGGTGTGGTCAGCTGGAAACACCATATATTTT. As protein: CASTMGVWSAGNTIYF.